This TCR beta chain is from a study of regulatory T cells in long-lasting Graves disease. CDR3-region Arm-PCR and iRepertoire HTBI primers produced the TCR beta libraries. TCRdb reprocessed the multiplex PCR reads with MiXCR, giving one entry per CDR3 protein. The table includes under 250,000 distinct CDR3 sequences, roughly 19% detected once. This clonotype was seen more than once but under ten times. This sequence may be a read error, since a much larger clone differs from it by one base. The time point here: newly diagnosed GD, antithyroid drugs for less than 3 months. RNA extracted from PBMCs served as the sequencing template. These data also featured in a second study, about T cells in Graves' hyperthyroidism and ophthalmopathy. From that paper: When the TCR CDR3 underwent first-round RT-PCR, the HTBI primer set was used.

This receptor was obtained from a woman between 25 and 40 years old with Graves disease. Sequenced here: peripheral blood mononuclear cells (PBMCs), sampled at new diagnosis, from a patient treated with antithyroid drugs.

The CDR3 reads CASSRGQGDTEAFF. CDR3 nucleotides: TGTGCCAGCAGCCGGGGACAGGGGGACACTGAAGCTTTCTTT. This chain joins TRBV5-6 and TRBJ1-1; 11 nucleotides match TRBD1. The CDR3 contains 14 residues. The J segment lost 3 bases and the V segment lost 4 bases, leaving 2 bases of the junction unmatched. The V gene's germline CDR1 is SGHDT and CDR2 YYEEEE.